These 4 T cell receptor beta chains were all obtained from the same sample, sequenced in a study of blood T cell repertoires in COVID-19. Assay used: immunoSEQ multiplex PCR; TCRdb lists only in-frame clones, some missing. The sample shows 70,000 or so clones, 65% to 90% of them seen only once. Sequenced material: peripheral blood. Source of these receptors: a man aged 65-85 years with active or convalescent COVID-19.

As DNA, the CDR3 is TGTGCCAGCACTTCCTCGGATACGCAGTATTTT. It translates to CASTSSDTQYF. The genes are TRBV12-3 or TRBV12-4 and TRBJ2-3, with D uncertain. Trimming shortened V by 7 bases and J by 6 bases, and 8 bases separated the two germline ends. This CDR3 has 11 residues.

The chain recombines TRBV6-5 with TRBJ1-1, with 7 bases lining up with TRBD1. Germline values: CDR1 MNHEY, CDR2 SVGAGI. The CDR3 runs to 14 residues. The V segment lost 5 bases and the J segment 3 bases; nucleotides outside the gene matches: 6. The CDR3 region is CASSKQGWDTEAFF. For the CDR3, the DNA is TGTGCCAGCAGTAAACAGGGGTGGGACACTGAAGCTTTCTTT.

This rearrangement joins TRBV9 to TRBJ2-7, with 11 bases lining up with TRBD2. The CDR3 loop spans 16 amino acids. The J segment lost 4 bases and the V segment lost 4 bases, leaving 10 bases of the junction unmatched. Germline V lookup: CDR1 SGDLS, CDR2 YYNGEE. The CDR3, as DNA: TGTGCCAGCAGCTTGACCGTCGGGACTAGCGGATACGAGCAGTACTTC. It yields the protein CASSLTVGTSGYEQYF.

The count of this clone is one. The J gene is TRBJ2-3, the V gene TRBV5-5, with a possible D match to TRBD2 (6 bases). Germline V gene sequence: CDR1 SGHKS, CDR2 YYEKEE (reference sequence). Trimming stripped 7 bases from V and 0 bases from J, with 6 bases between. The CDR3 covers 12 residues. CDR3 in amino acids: CASRGSTDTQYF. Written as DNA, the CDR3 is TGTGCCAGCCGGGGGAGCACAGATACGCAGTATTTT.